The 20 T cell receptor beta chains reported below all come from one sample, sequenced in a study of T cell changes during pregnancy in multiple sclerosis. The repertoire was sequenced with immunoSEQ multiplex PCR; TCRdb's copy has only in-frame clones and lacks some. The sample lists under 95,000 clones, roughly 92% seen once, with just over 2% in the top ten. The sample here was peripheral blood, taken after pregnancy. The origin of the receptors is a female donor with multiple sclerosis, enrolled in a pregnancy study.

The genes are TRBV4-2 and TRBJ2-7; maybe TRBD1 (6 bases). This CDR3 contains 16 residues. Trimming pared 1 base from V and 1 base from J, leaving 14 bases between. Per the germline V gene, CDR1 is LGHNA and CDR2 is YNFKEQ. The CDR3 nucleotides are TGTGCCAGCAGCCAAGCCGGGACATTGAAGTCCTACGAGCAGTACTTC. Amino acid sequence: CASSQAGTLKSYEQYF.

The chain has TRBV6-5 and TRBJ2-2, with D tentatively TRBD2 (6 bases). Germline V gene lookup returns CDR1 MNHEY and CDR2 SVGAGI. The CDR3 loop spans 16 amino acids. V lost 0 bases to trimming and J lost 7 bases, with 15 bases between them. CDR3 sequence (DNA): TGTGCCAGCAGTTACTCGATCGCGGGAATAGTCGGGGAGCTGTTTTTT. Protein: CASSYSIAGIVGELFF.

For the CDR3, the DNA is TGTGCCAGCAGCCTGTCCGACAGGGCGAATCAGCCCCAGCATTTT. Translation gives CASSLSDRANQPQHF. The chain joins TRBV28 to TRBJ1-5; 7 bases match TRBD1. The length of the CDR3 is 15 residues. V gave up 6 bases and J gave up 4 bases; unmatched junction bases: 9. CDR1 is MDHEN and CDR2 is SYDVKM in the germline V gene. Full variable domain (outside the CDR3, taken from reference TRBV28 and TRBJ1-5): DVKVTQSSRYLVKRTGEKVFLECVQDMDHENMFWYRQDPGLGLRLIYFSYDVKMKEKGDIPEGYSVSREKKERFSLILESASTNQTSMYLCASSLSDRANQPQHFGDGTRLSIL.

Within the sample, this clone is medium-sized (0.01 to 0.1%). The genes are TRBV27 and TRBJ2-2, with D possibly being TRBD1 (6 bases). Germline-derived CDR1 and CDR2 are MNHEY and SMNVEV (reference sequence). V was cut by 5 bases and J by 4 bases, with 11 bases left in between. The CDR3 extends over 14 amino acids. CDR3 coding DNA: TGTGCCAGCAGTCCCGGGACATTCACCGGGGAGCTGTTTTTT. It is translated as CASSPGTFTGELFF.

The rearrangement links TRBV5-7 to TRBJ2-7; a weak D match, TRBD2 (6 bases). TRBV5-7 is an open reading frame, and its role is uncertain. There are 17 residues in the CDR3. V lost 4 bases, J lost 1 base, and 21 bases lay in between. The CDR3 nucleotides are TGTGCCAGCAGCCAGACAGATCCGGGACTCTTATCCTACGAGCAGTACTTC. Protein sequence: CASSQTDPGLLSYEQYF.

The chain carries TRBV5-6 and TRBJ1-1; D not resolved. The ends were cut back, 4 bases at V and 5 bases at J, with 9 bases in the middle. Germline V CDR1 and CDR2: SGHDT, YYEEEE. The CDR3 runs 12 residues. The CDR3 DNA sequence: TGTGCCAGCAGCAAGCGGTGGACTGAAGCTTTCTTT. Residues: CASSKRWTEAFF.

The rearrangement links TRBV14 to TRBJ2-1, with 10 bases identical to TRBD1. Germline CDR1 SGHDN, CDR2 FVKESK. The length of the CDR3 is 16 residues. With 2 bases clipped from V and 3 bases from J, the junction kept 4 bases outside the gene matches. This CDR3 is CASSQKWTGGYNEQFF. CDR3 DNA sequence: TGTGCCAGCAGCCAAAAGTGGACAGGGGGCTACAATGAGCAGTTCTTC.

The chain employs TRBV6-1 and TRBJ2-3; possible D gene TRBD1, 6 bases. The germline V and J ends were trimmed by 3 bases and 8 bases, with 12 bases remaining between them. CDR3 length equals 13 residues. Germline V gene lookup returns CDR1 MNHNS and CDR2 SASEGT. CDR3 in DNA: TGTGCCAGCAGTGAGAACGACAGGCTTACGCAGTATTTT. Protein product: CASSENDRLTQYF.

Only one count was recorded for this clone. This chain connects TRBV27 to TRBJ2-3; 11 bases line up with TRBD2. Per germline, CDR1 MNHEY and CDR2 SMNVEV (reference sequence). V lost 5 bases and J lost 5; bases outside the gene matches: 12. There are 17 residues in the CDR3. CDR3 coding DNA: TGTGCCAGCAGTCGAATACTAGCGGGGGATGAGGGAGATACGCAGTATTTT. Protein product: CASSRILAGDEGDTQYF.

The chain has TRBV18 and TRBJ2-5; 12 nucleotides line up with TRBD1. V gave up 2 bases and J gave up 4 bases; unmatched junction bases: 5. From germline, CDR1 is KGHSH and CDR2 LQKENI. The CDR3 consists of 16 residues. CDR3 protein: CASSPMGQGARETQYF. As DNA, the CDR3 is TGTGCCAGCTCACCAATGGGACAGGGGGCGCGAGAGACCCAGTACTTC.

Worth noting for this clone: The junction shows a germline mismatch at one end, possibly a read error. The chain employs TRBV15 and TRBJ2-7; 8 bases are shared with TRBD1. The germline V gene has CDR1 LNHNV and CDR2 YYDKDF (reference sequence). This CDR3 spans 14 amino acids. The CDR3 is CATSRDRGPYEQYF. The CDR3 bases are TGTGCCACCAGCCGAGACAGGGGCCCCTACGAGCAGTACTTC. The variable domain in full, with the rest retrieved from reference TRBV15 and TRBJ2-7, is DAMVIQNPRYQVTQFGKPVTLSCSQTLNHNVMYWYQQKSSQAPKLLFHYYDKDFNNEADTPDNFQSRRPNTSFCFLDIRSPGLGDTAMYLCATSRDRGPYEQYFGPGTRLTVT.

The chain joins TRBV2 to TRBJ2-3; 8 positions agree with TRBD2. CDR1 and CDR2 (germline): SNHLY, FYNNEI. V was clipped by 8 bases and J by 4 bases; unmatched bases: 8. The CDR3 sequence is 14 residues long. The CDR3 is CASAGTSFSDTQYF. CDR3 DNA: TGTGCCAGCGCTGGGACTAGTTTTTCAGATACGCAGTATTTT.

The rearrangement joins TRBV27 to TRBJ1-2, with D possibly matching TRBD1 (5 bases). Trimming took off 5 bases at V and 4 bases at J, with 11 bases between the two ends. The CDR3 loop spans 13 amino acids. Looked up from germline, CDR1 is MNHEY and CDR2 is SMNVEV (reference sequence). CDR3 region: CASSPTVPYGYTF. For the CDR3, the DNA is TGTGCCAGCAGTCCGACAGTCCCCTATGGCTACACCTTC.

This clone was counted a single time. V is TRBV19 and J is TRBJ2-4; 10 bases line up with TRBD2. The CDR3 runs to 17 residues. After removal of 3 bases from V and 0 bases from J, the junction contained 5 bases not matched to a gene. CDR1 and CDR2 (germline): LNHDA, SQIVND (reference sequence). The CDR3 bases are TGTGCCAGTAGTATGTGGCTAGCGGGGGTAGCCAAAAACATTCAGTACTTC. Its protein product is CASSMWLAGVAKNIQYF.

The chain recombines TRBV30 with TRBJ1-4, with a tentative D call TRBD1 (6 bases). V was pared by 2 bases and J by 7 bases, with 14 bases between. The length of the CDR3 is 14 residues. Germline CDR1 reads GTSNPN; CDR2 reads SVGIG (reference sequence). CDR3 region: CAWSPAGAREKLFF. The CDR3 DNA is TGTGCCTGGAGTCCGGCGGGGGCGCGTGAAAAACTGTTTTTT.

The chain links TRBV27 to TRBJ1-1; no definite D call. The V end lost 2 bases, the J end lost 4 bases, and 11 bases lay between the germline ends. This CDR3 has 14 residues. Per the germline V gene, CDR1 is MNHEY and CDR2 is SMNVEV (reference sequence). The CDR3: CASSLAGIGTEAFF. CDR3 nucleotide sequence: TGTGCCAGCAGTTTAGCGGGTATCGGCACTGAAGCTTTCTTT.

CDR3 sequence (DNA): TGCAGCGGAGACAGATTTCTCAACACTGAAGCTTTCTTT. It translates to CSGDRFLNTEAFF. J is TRBJ1-1 and V is TRBV29-1, with D maybe TRBD1 (5 bases). V lost 7 bases and J lost 2, with 14 bases in between. From germline, CDR1 is SQVTM and CDR2 ANQGSEA. The CDR3 consists of 13 residues. The full variable domain, completed using reference TRBV29-1 and TRBJ1-1, is SAVISQKPSRDICQRGTSLTIQCQVDSQVTMMFWYRQQPGQSLTLIATANQGSEATYESGFVIDKFPISRPNLTFSTLTVSNMSPEDSSIYLCSGDRFLNTEAFFGQGTRLTVV.

The chain carries TRBV5-5 and TRBJ1-1; TRBD1 agrees at 10 bases. Germline CDR1 SGHKS, CDR2 YYEKEE (reference sequence). The CDR3 spans 18 residues. J was trimmed by 6 bases and V by 2 bases; bases with no gene match: 16. CDR3 coding DNA: TGTGCCAGCAGCTTTGCCCCCCCTCGACAGGGGGCGCAAGCTGAAGCTTTCTTT. It specifies CASSFAPPRQGAQAEAFF.

The chain couples TRBV18 to TRBJ1-1, with 7 bases identical to TRBD1. Trimming at V came to 4 bases and at J to 1 base, leaving 3 bases not matched to a gene. The CDR3 runs 14 residues. The germline gives CDR1 KGHSH, CDR2 LQKENI. In nucleotides, the CDR3 is TGTGCCAGCTCACGGGGACAGCCGAACACTGAAGCTTTCTTT. It specifies CASSRGQPNTEAFF.

The genes are TRBV10-3 and TRBJ1-2; possibly TRBD1 for D (6 bases). The CDR3 covers 11 residues. The V and J ends lost 2 bases and 13 bases respectively, with 11 bases between them. Germline V gene sequence: CDR1 ENHRY, CDR2 SYGVKD. The CDR3 loop is CAISEGQPPTF. The CDR3 nucleotides are TGTGCCATCAGTGAGGGACAGCCCCCCACCTTC.